This TCR beta chain comes out of a study of brain metastases from non-small cell lung cancer. The repertoire was sequenced with immunoSEQ multiplex PCR; TCRdb's copy has only in-frame clones and lacks some. The profile covers roughly 1,500 clones, with roughly 80% appearing a single time and around a tenth taken by the ten largest. The CDR3 consists of 14 residues. Trimming stripped 2 bases from V and 5 bases from J, with 12 bases between. Germline assignment: CDR1 SGHTA and CDR2 FQGNSA. By share, this clone ranks as large. The source material was tumor-adjacent normal tissue. The TCR was taken from a donor aged 40 or older with non-small cell lung cancer. The chain carries TRBV7-2 and TRBJ1-2, with D unclear. In DNA form, the CDR3 reads TGTGCCAGCAGCTTATATTCCGGGGAGTATGGCTACACCTTC. It codes for CASSLYSGEYGYTF.